These T cell receptor beta chains were read from a single sample in a study of liver allograft versus peripheral blood T cells. Each CDR3 protein gets one entry after TCRdb re-called the reads with MiXCR. The table lists some 6,500 distinct CDR3 sequences, 18% of them singletons. The receptors stem from a human patient who had a liver transplant. The graft donor may account for some of the T cells. Each CDR3 is given with its conserved first and last residue. Clone sizes are given selectively: once, few, many, or a class where the clone is expanded.

many TRBJ1-2 TRBV7-2 CASRLLSNYGYTF
few TRBJ1-3 TRBV5-5 CASSSRDTGNTIYF
. TRBJ1-3 TRBV19 CASQAGNTIYF
many TRBJ1-2 TRBV5-4 CASSIDQYGYTF
many TRBJ1-5 TRBV27 CASSLGTGHQPQHF
once TRBJ1-6 TRBV10-1 CASSEDRGSDSPLHF
once TRBJ1-1 TRBV12-3/TRBV12-4 CASRPQRTAYTEAFF
. TRBJ1-1 TRBV7-9 CASSSLTGIGAFF
. TRBJ1-1 TRBV5-6 CASSVIGGALEAFF
. TRBJ1-1 TRBV5-4 CASSLGQGGAFF
. TRBJ1-1 TRBV27 CASIGQLNTEAFF
many TRBJ1-1 TRBV6-2/TRBV6-3 CASSFLQQNTEAFF
. TRBJ1-1 TRBV6-6 CASLPGNTEAFF
. TRBJ1-2 TRBV20-1 CSATTGGDLYGYTF
. TRBJ2-7 TRBV19 CASRITTGTGEKYF
medium-sized TRBJ1-6 TRBV6-5 CASSLGGGSPLHF
. TRBJ1-2 TRBV6-2/TRBV6-3 CATREGGTSYGYTF
medium-sized TRBJ2-7 TRBV6-6 CASSYSGAKNEQYF
few TRBJ1-2 TRBV9 CASSGNRGRGYGYTF
few TRBJ1-1 TRBV7-9 CASRPQGFGTEAFF
medium-sized TRBJ1-6 TRBV7-2 CASSFESSYNSPLHF
. TRBJ2-7 TRBV5-5 CASSLAGGGYEQYF
few TRBJ2-5 TRBV6-2/TRBV6-3 CASSFLGTPEGTQYF
many TRBJ1-2 TRBV27 CASSLMGPYGYTF
. TRBJ1-2 TRBV7-9 CASSLGQGAPGYTF
few TRBJ1-2 TRBV7-9 CASSSPRGYGYTF
few TRBJ1-5 TRBV27 CASSFYPPLEGQPQHF
. TRBJ2-1 TRBV7-9 CASRGATHNEQFF
. TRBJ1-5 TRBV20-1 CSAVPLTLKLRDQPQHF
many TRBJ2-7 TRBV6-1 CAVQGNSYEQYF
few TRBJ1-3 TRBV7-9 CASSLALTGTTIYF
many TRBJ1-1 TRBV27 CASSLLGSGAEAFF
many TRBJ2-3 TRBV15 CATSRGEVDTQYF
medium-sized TRBJ1-2 TRBV15 CATSRWDRPDNYGYTF
many TRBJ1-1 TRBV30 CAWSVGGMNTEAFF
few TRBJ2-5 TRBV9 CASSFDSGGQETQYF
. TRBJ1-3 TRBV20-1 CSFLIQADSGNTIYF
few TRBJ1-6 TRBV7-9 CASSLGGLNSPLHF
many TRBJ1-3 TRBV6-2/TRBV6-3 CASSGQGAWDTIYF
few . TRBV6-2/TRBV6-3 CASSYRGTQYF
medium-sized TRBJ1-2 TRBV29-1 CSVEVPVYGYTF
. TRBJ1-2 TRBV7-9 CASSLAWDRAYGYTF
many TRBJ1-1 TRBV14 CASSQDRGTVGTEAFF
few TRBJ2-1 TRBV7-2 CASSFSGGFNNEQFF
many TRBJ1-1 TRBV6-5 CASSYGAPLTEAFF
many TRBJ2-7 TRBV9 CASSSGGYAYEQYF
many TRBJ1-5 TRBV6-5 CASSPGTDSNQPQHF
many TRBJ1-2 TRBV7-9 CASSLHRVANYGYTF
many TRBJ1-2 TRBV27 CATLGGGDYGYTF
few TRBJ1-2 TRBV12-3/TRBV12-4 CASSLPGGNYGYTF